The 14 T cell receptor beta chains given below trace back to one sample, sequenced in a study of T-cell memory formation after mild COVID-19. TCRdb fed the 5' RACE reads into MiXCR, producing one record per CDR3 protein. The sample holds some 190,000 distinct CDR3 sequences, approximately 20% seen once. What was sequenced was PBMCs or a T cell subset sorted from them (not recorded which). All receptors derive from an adult woman who had mild COVID-19 (a few samples of this study predate the infection). Cell type and time point are not known.

The chain is built from TRBV4-1 and TRBJ2-3, with 9 bases fitting TRBD1. Looked up from germline, CDR1 is MGHRA and CDR2 is YSYEKL. This CDR3 has 15 residues. J gave up 5 bases and V 4 bases, and 7 bases lay outside the gene matches. In DNA, the CDR3 is TGCGCCAGCAGCCTCGGACAGGGGAGGTTAGATACGCAGTATTTT. Its protein is CASSLGQGRLDTQYF.

The rearrangement links TRBV30 to TRBJ1-3; 7 bases map to TRBD1. The V gene's germline CDR1 is GTSNPN and CDR2 SVGIG (reference sequence). V trimming: 3 bases; J trimming: 0 bases; junction bases outside the gene matches: 11. The CDR3 runs to 17 residues. CDR3 protein: CAWRSRNRGISGNTIYF. DNA of the CDR3: TGTGCCTGGAGGTCGAGGAACAGGGGAATCTCTGGAAACACCATATATTTT.

The chain uses TRBV3-1 and TRBJ1-1, with no clear D. Germline CDR1 is LGHDT and CDR2 is YNNKEL (reference sequence). The V end lost 0 bases, the J end lost 7 bases, and 12 bases lay between the germline ends. The CDR3 is made up of 14 amino acids. CDR3 loop: CASSQDRVGGEAFF. CDR3 in DNA: TGTGCCAGCAGCCAAGATCGAGTAGGAGGTGAAGCTTTCTTT. Together with reference TRBV3-1 and TRBJ1-1, the CDR3 gives the full variable domain: DTAVSQTPKYLVTQMGNDKSIKCEQNLGHDTMYWYKQDSKKFLKIMFSYNNKELIINETVPNRFSPKSPDKAHLNLHINSLELGDSAVYFCASSQDRVGGEAFFGQGTRLTVV.

In its sample, this clonotype was seen a few times. J is TRBJ1-1 and V is TRBV20-1; D is uncertain. The CDR3 consists of 15 residues. Germline V lookup: CDR1 DFQATT, CDR2 SNEGSKA (reference sequence). The V gene lost 0 bases and the J gene lost 7 bases, with 18 bases spanning the gap. The CDR3 DNA reads as TGCAGTGCTAGAGATCCGGTGGGAGGTAGGGATGAAGCTTTCTTT. This translates into CSARDPVGGRDEAFF.

This clonotype was counted a few times. The rearrangement joins TRBV11-2 to TRBJ1-4, with no clear D. Germline CDR1 is SGHAT and CDR2 is FQNNGV. Trimming shortened V by 0 bases and J by 8 bases, and 13 bases separated the two germline ends. There are 15 residues in the CDR3. CDR3 DNA: TGTGCCAGCAGCTTAGATGGGCGAGTTGGCGAAAAACTGTTTTTT. As protein: CASSLDGRVGEKLFF.

This clonotype was observed a handful of times. DNA of the CDR3: TGCGCCAGCAGCCAAATCCGCAGGGGAAGTTTAGCCAAAAACATTCAGTACTTC. Translated: CASSQIRRGSLAKNIQYF. The rearrangement joins TRBV5-1 to TRBJ2-4; tentative D call: TRBD1 (6 bases). The CDR3 runs 18 residues. The germline V gene has CDR1 SGHRS and CDR2 YFSETQ. Trimming left V 4 bases short and J 0 bases short, with 20 bases between.

As to this clonotype: This likely comes from a read error, as the CDR3 has no conserved phenylalanine or tryptophan at its end. The genes are TRBV10-3 and TRBJ2-7, with D uncertain. The germline gives CDR1 ENHRY, CDR2 SYGVKD. Trimming cost V 2 bases and J 0 bases, with 8 bases left between them. CDR3 length equals 14 residues. The CDR3 coding sequence is TGTGCCATCAGTGAGAGGACGGCCTCCTACGAGCAGTACCTC. It translates to CAISERTASYEQYL.

The J gene is TRBJ1-4, the V gene TRBV29-1, with 10 bases fitting TRBD1. Germline V gives CDR1 SQVTM, CDR2 ANQGSEA. The V gene end was trimmed by 3 bases and the J gene end by 8 bases; junction bases not matched to a gene: 6. The CDR3 covers 14 residues. CDR3 protein: CSVDGGQGMEKLFF. The CDR3 nucleotides read TGCAGCGTTGATGGGGGACAGGGGATGGAAAAACTGTTTTTT.

The chain employs TRBV6-5 and TRBJ1-3; D remains ambiguous. The ends were cut back, 0 bases at V and 0 bases at J, with 6 bases in the middle. This CDR3 has 15 residues. CDR1 and CDR2 (germline): MNHEY, SVGAGI. The CDR3 loop is CASSYSSLSGNTIYF. The CDR3 region has the DNA TGTGCCAGCAGTTACTCGAGCCTCTCTGGAAACACCATATATTTT.

The chain couples TRBV20-1 to TRBJ2-7, with 13 bases identical to TRBD2. Trimming took 6 bases from V and 9 from J; bases not matched to a gene: 8. Germline CDR1 DFQATT, CDR2 SNEGSKA (reference sequence). The CDR3 covers 13 residues. CDR3 coding DNA: TGCAGTGCAGTACTAGCGGGAGGGCCGGTGCAGTACTTC. Translated, it gives CSAVLAGGPVQYF.

The chain uses TRBV20-1 and TRBJ1-2; 8 bases map to TRBD1. The CDR3 has 12 residues. The germline V gene has CDR1 DFQATT and CDR2 SNEGSKA (reference sequence). V lost 2 bases and J lost 7; bases outside the gene matches: 3. The CDR3 spells CSARQGAIGYTF. The CDR3 nucleotides read TGCAGTGCTAGACAGGGGGCGATTGGCTACACCTTC.

This clonotype was seen a few times. This chain uses TRBV3-1 with TRBJ2-7, with 7 bases identical to TRBD2. J was trimmed by 6 bases and V by 0 bases; bases with no gene match: 5. The CDR3 is made up of 14 amino acids. The germline gives CDR1 LGHDT, CDR2 YNNKEL (reference sequence). CDR3 nucleotides: TGTGCCAGCAGCCAAGATATTGGCGGGGGCGAGCAGTACTTC. It specifies CASSQDIGGGEQYF.

This clonotype was detected only once. This rearrangement joins TRBV18 to TRBJ1-4; the match to TRBD1 covers 7 bases. The CDR3 spans 14 residues. Per the germline V gene, CDR1 is KGHSH and CDR2 is LQKENI. V trimming: 2 bases; J trimming: 5 bases; junction bases outside the gene matches: 2. CDR3 bases: TGTGCCAGCTCACCAGGACAGGTGAATGAAAAACTGTTTTTT. Translation gives CASSPGQVNEKLFF.

The CDR3 region is CASSRDGPTDTQYF. The CDR3 DNA follows: TGTGCCAGCAGCCGGGACGGACCCACAGATACGCAGTATTTT. The rearrangement links TRBV6-6 to TRBJ2-3; either TRBD1 or TRBD2 may supply D (5 bases each). Germline V CDR1 and CDR2: MNHNY, SVGAGI (reference sequence). This CDR3 has 14 amino acids. Trimming left V 6 bases short and J 2 bases short, with 12 bases between.